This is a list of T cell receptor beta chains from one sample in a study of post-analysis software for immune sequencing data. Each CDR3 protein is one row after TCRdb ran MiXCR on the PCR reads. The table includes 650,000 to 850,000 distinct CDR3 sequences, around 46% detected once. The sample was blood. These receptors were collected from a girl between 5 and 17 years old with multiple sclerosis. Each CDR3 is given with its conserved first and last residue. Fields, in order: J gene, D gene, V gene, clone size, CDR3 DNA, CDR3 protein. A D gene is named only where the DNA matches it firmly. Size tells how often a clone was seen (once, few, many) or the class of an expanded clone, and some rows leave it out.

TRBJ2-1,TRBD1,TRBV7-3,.,TGTGCCAGCAGCTTAACGGGGCAGGGGGTTTGGAATGAGCAGTTCTTC,CASSLTGQGVWNEQFF
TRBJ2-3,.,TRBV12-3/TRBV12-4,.,TGTGCCAGCAGTCACTCACCTACAGATACGCAGTATTTT,CASSHSPTDTQYF
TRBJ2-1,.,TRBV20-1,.,TGCAGTGCCTTAATTGGGAATGAGCAGTTCTTC,CSALIGNEQFF
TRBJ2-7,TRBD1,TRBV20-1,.,TGCAGTGCTAGAGATCCCAGGGGGTCTGACGAGCAGTACTTC,CSARDPRGSDEQYF
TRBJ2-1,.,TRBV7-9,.,TGTGCCAGCAGCTTAGCGGATAATAGCGACGAGCAGTTCTTC,CASSLADNSDEQFF
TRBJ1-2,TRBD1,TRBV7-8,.,TGTGCCAGCAGCCCCCGGACAGGGGACAACTACACCTTC,CASSPRTGDNYTF
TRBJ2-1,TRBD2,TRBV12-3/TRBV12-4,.,TGTGCCAGCAGTCCTACTTCCAGCGGGAACGGCGGCCTCAATGAGCAGTTCTTC,CASSPTSSGNGGLNEQFF
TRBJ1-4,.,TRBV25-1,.,TGTGCCAGCAGGGCCCAGGGGTTCGGTAATGAAAAACTGTTTTTT,CASRAQGFGNEKLFF
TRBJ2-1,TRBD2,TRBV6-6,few,TGTGCCAGCAGTCACCGCGGACTAGCGGGACTGTTCTTC,CASSHRGLAGLFF
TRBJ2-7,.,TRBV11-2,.,TGCGCCAGCAGCAGAACGGCCATACCCGCTTTCTACGAGCAGTACTTC,CASSRTAIPAFYEQYF
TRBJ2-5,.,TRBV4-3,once,TGCGCCAGCAGCCAAGTCCCCCGGGACCCTACTCTCAAGGAGCGGTACTTC,CASSQVPRDPTLKERYF
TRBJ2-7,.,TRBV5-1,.,TGCACCAGCAGCTTGGTCTGGGATGGCAGGGCCACCTACGAGCAGTACTTC,CTSSLVWDGRATYEQYF
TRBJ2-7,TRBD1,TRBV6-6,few,TGTGCCAGCAGTTACTCAAACCGGGACAGAGGCGAGCAGTACTTC,CASSYSNRDRGEQYF
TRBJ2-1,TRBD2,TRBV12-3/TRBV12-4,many,TGTGCCAGCAGTTTAAGACTAGCGGGGGACAATGAGCAGTTCTTC,CASSLRLAGDNEQFF
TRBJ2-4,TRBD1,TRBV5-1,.,TGCGCCAGCAGATCAGGGGGCGCCAAAAACATTCAGTACTTC,CASRSGGAKNIQYF
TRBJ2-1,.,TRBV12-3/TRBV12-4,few,TGTGCCAGCAGGGTGGGAGGCTCCTACAATGAGCAGTTCTTC,CASRVGGSYNEQFF
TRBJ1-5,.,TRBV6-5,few,TGTGCCAGCAGTTACTCCAGGGGACTGCAGCCCCAGCATTTT,CASSYSRGLQPQHF
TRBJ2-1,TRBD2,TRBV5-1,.,TGCGCCAGCAGCCCCCGGCCTAGCGGGACCGACAATGAGCAGTTCTTC,CASSPRPSGTDNEQFF
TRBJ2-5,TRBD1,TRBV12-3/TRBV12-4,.,TGTGCCAGCAGCGCACAGGGGGCTATGGAGACCCAGTACTTC,CASSAQGAMETQYF
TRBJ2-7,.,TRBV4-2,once,TGTGCCAGCAGCCAAGATACCCATTCCTACGAGCAGTACTTC,CASSQDTHSYEQYF
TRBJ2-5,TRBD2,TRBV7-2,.,TGTGCCAGCAGCTTCAGCCCTGGAGCGGGAGGGCAGGGGACCCAGTACTTC,CASSFSPGAGGQGTQYF
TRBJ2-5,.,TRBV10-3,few,TGTGCCATCAGTGATTGGAGTCAAGAGACCCAGTACTTC,CAISDWSQETQYF
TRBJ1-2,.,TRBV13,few,TGTGCCAGCAGCTTAGGGCCCTTGGAGGGGGGCGGCTACACCTTC,CASSLGPLEGGGYTF
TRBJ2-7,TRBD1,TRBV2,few,TGTGCCAGCAGTGAAGGGGACAGCCTAATCGAGCAGTACTTC,CASSEGDSLIEQYF